The next 22 T cell receptor beta chains were all read from a single sample in a study of blood T cell repertoires in COVID-19 (TCRdb year 2020). Library creation used the immunoSEQ multiplex PCR assay. The table comes from immuneACCESS by way of TCRdb, which keeps in-frame sequences with V and J called. Part of the clones is missing from these tables; in studies checked, under half for an unresolved V gene and the rest for unknown reasons. In this sample the table shows fewer than 150,000 clones, 87% of which occur a single time. The ten most abundant clones make up less than 30% of the sample. Sequencing was done on a sample of peripheral blood. These receptors were collected from a woman aged 65 to 85 with acute or convalescent COVID-19.

The rearrangement uses TRBV5-1 and TRBJ1-5; no reliable D call. The CDR3 spans 14 residues. Germline CDR1 SGHRS, CDR2 YFSETQ. V lost 5 bases to trimming and J lost 1 base, with 10 bases between them. This chain's CDR3 is CASSDGVSNQPQHF. The CDR3 DNA follows: TGCGCCAGCAGTGACGGGGTGAGCAATCAGCCCCAGCATTTT.

J is TRBJ1-2 and V is TRBV27, with unresolved D. The CDR3 spans 14 residues. V gave up 0 bases and J gave up 3 bases, with 8 bases separating them. Germline CDR1 and CDR2: MNHEY and SMNVEV (reference sequence). The CDR3: CASSLSSGYYGYTF. The CDR3, as DNA: TGTGCCAGCAGTTTATCGTCGGGGTACTATGGCTACACCTTC.

The chain links TRBV29-1 to TRBJ2-7; TRBD2 is a possible D gene (6 bases). V dropped 3 bases and J dropped 2 bases, with 14 bases sitting between them. The CDR3 has 14 amino acids. CDR1 and CDR2 (germline): SQVTM, ANQGSEA. CDR3 DNA: TGCAGCGTTGATCATTGGGACTTGCCCTACGAGCAGTACTTC. Residues: CSVDHWDLPYEQYF.

This chain uses TRBV4-1 with TRBJ1-6; D might be TRBD1 (6 bases). The CDR3 loop spans 15 amino acids. The V gene lost 4 bases and the J gene lost 9 bases, with 16 bases spanning the gap. Germline assignment: CDR1 MGHRA and CDR2 YSYEKL. Here the CDR3 DNA reads TGCGCCAGCAGCCCCGAGCCTCGGGGGGCTTCACCCCTCCACTTT. Residues: CASSPEPRGASPLHF.

The chain's CDR3 is CASSYPTGGQYEQYF. CDR3 nucleotide sequence: TGTGCCAGCAGTTACCCCACGGGGGGGCAGTACGAGCAGTACTTC. This sequence joins TRBV6-6 and TRBJ2-7; TRBD2 aligns across 8 bases. Germline trimming cut 2 bases from V and 4 bases from J; bases unmatched to any gene: 7. CDR3 size: 15 residues. CDR1 is MNHNY and CDR2 is SVGAGI in the germline V gene (reference sequence).

The V gene is TRBV30, the J gene TRBJ1-4; D gene uncertain. Germline V gene sequence: CDR1 GTSNPN, CDR2 SVGIG (reference sequence). Trimming took 2 bases from V and 0 from J, leaving 7 bases between them. The CDR3 covers 14 residues. The CDR3 DNA is TGTGCCTGGAGTCTCCTCGCAACTAATGAAAAACTGTTTTTT. Its translation: CAWSLLATNEKLFF.

V gene TRBV6-5 combines with J gene TRBJ1-3; 7 nucleotides align to TRBD1. The CDR3 runs to 16 residues. Germline V CDR1 and CDR2: MNHEY, SVGAGI. The ends lost 2 bases at V and 2 bases at J; junction bases unmatched: 6. CDR3 residues: CASSYRQGGPGNTIYF. The CDR3 nucleotides read TGTGCCAGCAGTTACCGACAGGGAGGACCTGGAAACACCATATATTTT.

V usage is TRBV12-5 and J usage is TRBJ1-1; tentative D call: TRBD1 (5 bases). Germline lookup yields CDR1 LGHNT and CDR2 FRNRAP. Trimming removed 0 bases from V and 5 bases from J, with 13 bases in between. This CDR3 has 15 residues. CDR3 DNA: TGTGCTAGTGGTTTGGTTCAGGGAGGGTGGACTGAAGCTTTCTTT. Its translation: CASGLVQGGWTEAFF.

The DNA of the CDR3 is TGTGCCAGCAGCCTGGGGGGGGCGGTCACTGAAGCTTTCTTT. Its protein product is CASSLGGAVTEAFF. V is TRBV28 and J is TRBJ1-1, with D possibly matching TRBD1 (6 bases). The CDR3 is 14 residues long. Germline values: CDR1 MDHEN, CDR2 SYDVKM. Trimming pared 6 bases from V and 4 bases from J, leaving 15 bases between.

The genes are TRBV28 and TRBJ1-5; D possibly corresponds to TRBD1 (5 bases). CDR1 MDHEN and CDR2 SYDVKM come from the germline V gene. The CDR3 runs 14 residues. The ends were cut back, 10 bases at V and 7 bases at J, with 20 bases in the middle. Here the CDR3 reads CANGRAGGRQPQHF. The CDR3 DNA follows: TGTGCCAACGGGCGTGCGGGGGGACGGCAGCCCCAGCATTTT.

CDR3 sequence (DNA): TGTGCCAGCAGCTTGGGGTATAGCTACAATGAGCAGTTCTTC. Translating it yields CASSLGYSYNEQFF. The V and J genes are TRBV5-6 and TRBJ2-1; no reliable D call. This CDR3 spans 14 amino acids. Trimming took off 0 bases at V and 3 bases at J, with 7 bases between the two ends. Looked up from germline, CDR1 is SGHDT and CDR2 is YYEEEE.

The rearrangement links TRBV6-1 to TRBJ1-5; TRBD1 might be the D (6 bases). The V gene's germline CDR1 is MNHNS and CDR2 SASEGT. The CDR3 has 15 amino acids. V was cut by 0 bases and J by 6 bases, with 12 bases left in between. This CDR3 is CASSEAQGSGQPQHF. CDR3 coding DNA: TGTGCCAGCAGTGAAGCCCAGGGGTCCGGTCAGCCCCAGCATTTT.

CDR3 in amino acids: CATQRGPQHF. The CDR3 bases are TGTGCCACCCAACGGGGGCCCCAGCATTTT. The genes are TRBV28 and TRBJ1-5; D unclear. The germline gives CDR1 MDHEN, CDR2 SYDVKM. Trimming removed 10 bases at V and 9 bases at J, with 10 bases between. This CDR3 region has 10 residues.

This clone was seen once. The V and J genes are TRBV5-1 and TRBJ2-3; D is uncertain. From germline, CDR1 is SGHRS and CDR2 YFSETQ. This CDR3 has 13 amino acids. Trimming removed 1 base at V and 5 bases at J, with 8 bases between. CDR3 residues: CASSLRSKDTQYF. The CDR3 nucleotides are TGCGCCAGCAGCTTGCGGTCCAAAGATACGCAGTATTTT.

The chain is built from TRBV5-6 and TRBJ2-7; TRBD1 is a possible D gene (6 bases). The CDR3 is 16 amino acids. Germline CDR1 is SGHDT and CDR2 is YYEEEE. The V and J ends lost 1 base and 4 bases respectively, with 18 bases between them. The CDR3 loop reads CASSLTLGQTTYEQYF. CDR3 DNA: TGTGCCAGCAGCTTGACCCTCGGACAGACCACGTACGAGCAGTACTTC.

In this sample, this clone turned up once. V is TRBV5-8 and J is TRBJ1-4; 8 nucleotides line up with TRBD1. This CDR3 is 14 amino acids long. Per the germline V gene, CDR1 is SGHTS and CDR2 is YDEGEE. Unmatched junction bases numbered 8, after V lost 5 bases and J lost 8 bases. The DNA for the CDR3 is TGTGCCAGCAGGCGGACAGGGCATGAGGAAAAACTGTTTTTT. Translating it yields CASRRTGHEEKLFF.

The J gene is TRBJ1-3, the V gene TRBV11-2; D gene uncertain. The V end was cut by 5 bases, the J end by 4 bases, with 12 bases between. CDR3 length: 14 amino acids. The germline CDR1 and CDR2 sequences are SGHAT and FQNNGV. Here the CDR3 reads CASSTRDDGNTIYF. The CDR3 coding sequence is TGTGCCAGCAGCACCCGGGATGACGGAAACACCATATATTTT.

The chain's CDR3 is CASSQVPAEPQHF. The CDR3 nucleotides read TGCGCCAGCAGCCAAGTTCCCGCGGAGCCCCAGCATTTT. The genes are TRBV4-1 and TRBJ1-5; unclear D gene. CDR1 MGHRA and CDR2 YSYEKL come from the germline V gene. The CDR3 length is 13 residues. Deletions cut 1 base from V and 8 bases from J, with 9 bases between.

The chain links TRBV28 to TRBJ2-7, with 9 bases that match TRBD1. Germline loops: CDR1 MDHEN, CDR2 SYDVKM. V lost 7 bases and J lost 1; bases outside the gene matches: 5. This CDR3 spans 14 amino acids. In DNA form, the CDR3 reads TGTGCCAGCATTTCGACAGGGGGTTCCTACGAGCAGTACTTC. Encoded protein: CASISTGGSYEQYF.

The chain uses TRBV5-8 and TRBJ1-1; no firm D call. The CDR3 extends over 15 amino acids. Germline CDR1 reads SGHTS; CDR2 reads YDEGEE. The V gene lost 4 bases and the J gene lost 2 bases, with 15 bases spanning the gap. The CDR3 is CASSLLPGGNTEAFF. CDR3 sequence (DNA): TGTGCCAGCAGCCTCCTGCCGGGTGGAAACACTGAAGCTTTCTTT.

The CDR3 region is CASMAGVGELFF. CDR3 bases: TGTGCCAGTATGGCAGGGGTCGGGGAGCTGTTTTTT. The chain has TRBV19 and TRBJ2-2, with D perhaps matching TRBD1 (6 bases). Germline CDR1 and CDR2: LNHDA and SQIVND (reference sequence). The CDR3 is 12 residues long. V dropped 7 bases and J dropped 7 bases, with 10 bases sitting between them.

The J gene is TRBJ1-1, the V gene TRBV3-1 (or the pseudogene TRBV3-2); D gene uncertain. CDR1 and CDR2 (germline): LGHDT, YNNKEL (reference sequence). CDR3 length equals 14 residues. V was clipped by 4 bases and J by 6 bases, with 15 bases between them. CDR3 region: CASSPSDIRPEAFF. Written as DNA, the CDR3 is TGTGCCAGCAGCCCCTCAGACATTCGCCCTGAAGCTTTCTTT.